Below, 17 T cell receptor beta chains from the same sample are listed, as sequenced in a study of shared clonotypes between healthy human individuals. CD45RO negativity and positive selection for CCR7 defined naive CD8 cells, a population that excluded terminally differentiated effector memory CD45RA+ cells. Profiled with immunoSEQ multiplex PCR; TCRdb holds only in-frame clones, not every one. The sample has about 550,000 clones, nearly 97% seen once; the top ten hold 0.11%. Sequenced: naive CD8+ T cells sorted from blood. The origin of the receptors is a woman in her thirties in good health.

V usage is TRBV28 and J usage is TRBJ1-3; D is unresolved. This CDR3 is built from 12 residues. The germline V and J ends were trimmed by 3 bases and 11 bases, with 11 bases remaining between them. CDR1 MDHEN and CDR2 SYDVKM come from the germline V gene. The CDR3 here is CASSFFWEAIYF. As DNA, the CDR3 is TGTGCCAGCAGTTTTTTTTGGGAGGCCATATATTTT. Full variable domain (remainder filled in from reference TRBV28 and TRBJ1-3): DVKVTQSSRYLVKRTGEKVFLECVQDMDHENMFWYRQDPGLGLRLIYFSYDVKMKEKGDIPEGYSVSREKKERFSLILESASTNQTSMYLCASSFFWEAIYFGEGSWLTVV.

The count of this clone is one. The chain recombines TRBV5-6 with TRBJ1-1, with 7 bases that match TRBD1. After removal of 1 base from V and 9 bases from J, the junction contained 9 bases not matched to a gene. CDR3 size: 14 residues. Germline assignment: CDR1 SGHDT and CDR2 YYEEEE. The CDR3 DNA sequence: TGTGCCAGCAGCTTGCCGCGACAGGGAAGTAAAGCTTTCTTT. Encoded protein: CASSLPRQGSKAFF. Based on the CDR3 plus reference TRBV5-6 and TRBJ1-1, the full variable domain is DAGVTQSPTHLIKTRGQQVTLRCSPKSGHDTVSWYQQALGQGPQFIFQYYEEEERQRGNFPDRFSGHQFPNYSSELNVNALLLGDSALYLCASSLPRQGSKAFFGQGTRLTVV.

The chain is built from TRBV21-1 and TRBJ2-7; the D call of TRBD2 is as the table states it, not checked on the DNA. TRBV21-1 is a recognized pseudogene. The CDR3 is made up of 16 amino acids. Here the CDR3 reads CASSTRTSGRFYEQYF. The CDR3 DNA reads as TGTGCCAGCAGCACAAGAACTAGCGGGAGGTTCTACGAGCAGTACTTC.

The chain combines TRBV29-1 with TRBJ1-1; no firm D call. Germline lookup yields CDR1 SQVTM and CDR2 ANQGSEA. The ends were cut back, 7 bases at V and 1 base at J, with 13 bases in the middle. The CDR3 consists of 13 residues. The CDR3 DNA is TGCAGCGCACGCGGGCGTGGGAACACTGAAGCTTTCTTT. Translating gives CSARGRGNTEAFF.

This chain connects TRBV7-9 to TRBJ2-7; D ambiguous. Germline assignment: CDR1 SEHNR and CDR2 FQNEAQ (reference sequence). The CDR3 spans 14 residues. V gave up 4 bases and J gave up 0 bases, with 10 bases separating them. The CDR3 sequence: CASSSDASSYEQYF. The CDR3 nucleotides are TGTGCCAGCAGCTCGGACGCAAGCTCCTACGAGCAGTACTTC.

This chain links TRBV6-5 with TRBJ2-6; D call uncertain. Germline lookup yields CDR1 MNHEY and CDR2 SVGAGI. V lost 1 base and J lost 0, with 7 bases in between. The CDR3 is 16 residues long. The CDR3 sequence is CASSYYAFSGANVLTF. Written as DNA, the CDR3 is TGTGCCAGCAGTTACTACGCTTTCTCTGGGGCCAACGTCCTGACTTTC.

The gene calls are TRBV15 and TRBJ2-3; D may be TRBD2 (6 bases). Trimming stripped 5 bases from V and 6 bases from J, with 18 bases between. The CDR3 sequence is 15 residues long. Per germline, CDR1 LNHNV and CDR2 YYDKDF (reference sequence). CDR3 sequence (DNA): TGTGCCACCAGCCCCTCGCGCGGAGGGGTCGATACGCAGTATTTT. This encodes CATSPSRGGVDTQYF. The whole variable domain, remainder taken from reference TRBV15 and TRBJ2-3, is DAMVIQNPRYQVTQFGKPVTLSCSQTLNHNVMYWYQQKSSQAPKLLFHYYDKDFNNEADTPDNFQSRRPNTSFCFLDIRSPGLGDTAMYLCATSPSRGGVDTQYFGPGTRLTVL.

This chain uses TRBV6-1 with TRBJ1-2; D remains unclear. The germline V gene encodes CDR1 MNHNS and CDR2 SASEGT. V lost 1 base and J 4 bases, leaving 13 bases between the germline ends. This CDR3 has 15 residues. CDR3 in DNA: TGTGCCAGCAGTGAAGTCCCCAGGAACTTCTATGGCTACACCTTC. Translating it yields CASSEVPRNFYGYTF.

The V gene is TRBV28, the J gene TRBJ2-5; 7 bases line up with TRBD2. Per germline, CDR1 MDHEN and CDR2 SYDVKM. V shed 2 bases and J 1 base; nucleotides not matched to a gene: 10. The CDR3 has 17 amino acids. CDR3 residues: CASSLHVVGGLQETQYF. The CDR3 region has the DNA TGTGCCAGCAGTTTACATGTGGTGGGAGGGCTCCAAGAGACCCAGTACTTC.

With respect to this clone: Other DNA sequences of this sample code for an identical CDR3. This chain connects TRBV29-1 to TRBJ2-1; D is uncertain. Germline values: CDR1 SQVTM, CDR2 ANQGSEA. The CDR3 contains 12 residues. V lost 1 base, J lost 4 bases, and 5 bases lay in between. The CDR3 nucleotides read TGCAGCGTTGAAGGCAGATACAATGAGCAGTTCTTC. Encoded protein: CSVEGRYNEQFF.

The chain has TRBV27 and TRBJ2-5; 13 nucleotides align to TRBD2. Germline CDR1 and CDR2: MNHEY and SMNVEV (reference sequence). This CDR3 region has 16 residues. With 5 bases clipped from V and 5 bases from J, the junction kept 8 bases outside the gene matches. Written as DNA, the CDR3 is TGTGCCAGCAGTGAGGAGACTAGCGGGAGGAGTGAGACCCAGTACTTC. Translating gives CASSEETSGRSETQYF.

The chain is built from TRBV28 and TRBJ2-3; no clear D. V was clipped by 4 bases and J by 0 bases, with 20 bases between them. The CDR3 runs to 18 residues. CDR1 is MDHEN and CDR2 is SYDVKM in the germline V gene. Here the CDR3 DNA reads TGTGCCAGCAGTTATACGGCTATGATCGCACCTAGCACAGATACGCAGTATTTT. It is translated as CASSYTAMIAPSTDTQYF.

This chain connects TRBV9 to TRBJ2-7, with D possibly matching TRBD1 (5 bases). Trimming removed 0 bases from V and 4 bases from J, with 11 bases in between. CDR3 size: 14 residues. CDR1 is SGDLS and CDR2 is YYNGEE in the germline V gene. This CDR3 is CASSVAQASYEQYF. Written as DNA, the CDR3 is TGTGCCAGCAGCGTAGCACAGGCCAGTTACGAGCAGTACTTC.

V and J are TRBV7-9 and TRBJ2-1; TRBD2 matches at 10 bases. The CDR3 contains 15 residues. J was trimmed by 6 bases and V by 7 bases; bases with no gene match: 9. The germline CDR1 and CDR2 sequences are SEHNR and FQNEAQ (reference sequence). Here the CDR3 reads CASTDLAGVGNEQFF. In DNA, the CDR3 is TGTGCCAGCACTGATCTAGCGGGGGTGGGCAATGAGCAGTTCTTC.

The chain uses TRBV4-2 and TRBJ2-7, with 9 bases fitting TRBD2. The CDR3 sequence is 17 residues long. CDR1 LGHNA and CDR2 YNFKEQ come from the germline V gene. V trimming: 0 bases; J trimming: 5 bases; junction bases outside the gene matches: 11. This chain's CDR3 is CASSQDRGSGRGNEQYF. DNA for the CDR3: TGTGCCAGCAGCCAAGATCGAGGTAGCGGGAGAGGAAACGAGCAGTACTTC.

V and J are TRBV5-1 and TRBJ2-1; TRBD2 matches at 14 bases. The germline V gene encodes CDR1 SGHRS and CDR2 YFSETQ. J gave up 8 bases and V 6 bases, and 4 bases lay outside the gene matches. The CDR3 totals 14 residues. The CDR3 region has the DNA TGCGCCAGCACAGGACTAGCGGGAGGCGATGAGCAGTTCTTC. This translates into CASTGLAGGDEQFF.

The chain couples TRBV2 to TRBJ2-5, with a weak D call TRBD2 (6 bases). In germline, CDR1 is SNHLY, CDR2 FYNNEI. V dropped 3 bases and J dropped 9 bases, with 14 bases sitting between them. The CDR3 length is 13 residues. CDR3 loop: CASSDGGIRAQYF. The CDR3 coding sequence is TGTGCCAGCAGTGATGGAGGGATTAGGGCCCAGTACTTC.